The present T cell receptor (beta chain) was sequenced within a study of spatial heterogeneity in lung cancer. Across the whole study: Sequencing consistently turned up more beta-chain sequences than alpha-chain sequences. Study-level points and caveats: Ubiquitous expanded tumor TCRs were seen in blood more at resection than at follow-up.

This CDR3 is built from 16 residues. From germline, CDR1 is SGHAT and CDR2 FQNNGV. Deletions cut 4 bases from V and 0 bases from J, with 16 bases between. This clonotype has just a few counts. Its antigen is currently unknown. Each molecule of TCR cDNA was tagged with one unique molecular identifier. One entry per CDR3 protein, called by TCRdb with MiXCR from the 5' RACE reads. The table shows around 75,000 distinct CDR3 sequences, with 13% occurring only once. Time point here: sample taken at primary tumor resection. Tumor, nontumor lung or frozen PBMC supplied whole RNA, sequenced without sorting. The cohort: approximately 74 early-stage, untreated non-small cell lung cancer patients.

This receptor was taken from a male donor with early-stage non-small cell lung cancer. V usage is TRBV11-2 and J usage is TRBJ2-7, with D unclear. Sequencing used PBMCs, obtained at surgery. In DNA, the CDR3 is TGTGCCAGCAGCTCGGCCGTACCGGGTTACTCCTACGAGCAGTACTTC. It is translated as CASSSAVPGYSYEQYF.